These T cell receptor beta chains were read from a single sample in a study of cytomegalovirus exposure and HLA in healthy donors. Sequenced by immunoSEQ multiplex PCR; TCRdb stores in-frame clones only, minus some. The data show under 200,000 clones, over 75% seen once. Material: PBMCs. Source of these receptors: a man aged 40-49 years in good health and CMV-seropositive. Both conserved end residues are part of each CDR3. D genes are given only for firm matches. A clone size is listed for some rows: how often the clone was seen (once, few, many), or a class if it is expanded.

D	size	J	V	DNA	CDR3
.	.	TRBJ2-3	TRBV5-1	TGCGCCAGCAGCTTAAGGGGGGGAAGGACAGATACGCAGTATTTT	CASSLRGGRTDTQYF
.	.	TRBJ2-7	TRBV19	TGTGCCAGTTGGGCAATTCGGGGGAACTCCTACGAGCAGTACTTC	CASWAIRGNSYEQYF
.	.	TRBJ1-6	TRBV30	TGTGCCTGGACCGGGACAAGGGATTCACCCCTCCACTTT	CAWTGTRDSPLHF
.	.	TRBJ2-3	TRBV5-1	TGCGCCAGCAGCTTGGGGCGGGGGCCTAGCACAGATACGCAGTATTTT	CASSLGRGPSTDTQYF
.	.	TRBJ2-3	TRBV5-4	TGTGCCAGCAGCACTACCGGGGGATCGCAGTATTTT	CASSTTGGSQYF
.	.	TRBJ1-6	TRBV27	TGTGCCAGCAGTTTTGAGCGGAGCGCCCATTCACCCCTCCACTTT	CASSFERSAHSPLHF
TRBD1	.	TRBJ2-4	TRBV5-6	TGTGCCAGCAGCTGGACAGGTTCCAAAAACATTCAGTACTTC	CASSWTGSKNIQYF
.	.	TRBJ2-7	TRBV19	TGTGCCACGGGTGGGCGGGGAAGCTACGAGCAGTACTTC	CATGGRGSYEQYF
.	.	TRBJ2-7	TRBV27	TGTGCCAGCAGTTTATCAGGGGATCCCTACGAGCAGTACTTC	CASSLSGDPYEQYF
.	.	TRBJ1-6	TRBV7-2	TGTGCCAGCAGCCTCGACACGAACAATTCACCCCTCCACTTT	CASSLDTNNSPLHF
TRBD1	.	TRBJ1-1	TRBV5-1	TGCGCCAGCAGCTTTACAGGGGCGGATACTGAAGCTTTCTTT	CASSFTGADTEAFF
TRBD2	few	TRBJ2-1	TRBV28	TGTGCCAGCCTCGGGGGAGGGAATGAGCAGTTCTTC	CASLGGGNEQFF
.	.	TRBJ2-3	TRBV14	TGTGCCAGCAGCCAAGAATGGGGCCCAGATACGCAGTATTTT	CASSQEWGPDTQYF
TRBD1	.	TRBJ2-5	TRBV18	TGTGCCAGCTCCCCGGGACAGACGCAAGAGACCCAGTACTTC	CASSPGQTQETQYF
.	.	TRBJ2-1	TRBV28	TGTGCCAGCAGTTTAATCCAGGGGAGGCAGTTCTTC	CASSLIQGRQFF
.	.	TRBJ2-1	TRBV10-3	TGTGCCATCGGGGCCGATAATGAGCAGTTCTTC	CAIGADNEQFF
.	.	TRBJ2-1	TRBV7-3	TGTGCCAGCAGCTCCGGGAATGAGCAGTTCTTC	CASSSGNEQFF
.	.	TRBJ2-6	TRBV5-6	TGTGCCAGCAGCACGGCAGGGGCTGGGGCCAACGTCCTGACTTTC	CASSTAGAGANVLTF
TRBD1	.	TRBJ1-2	TRBV19	TGTGCCAGTGTCACAGGGGTGAATGGCTACACCTTC	CASVTGVNGYTF
TRBD1	.	TRBJ2-5	TRBV28	TGTGCCAGCAGTTCCCCGGGACAGGGGGCGCGAGAGACCCAGTACTTC	CASSSPGQGARETQYF